This T cell receptor (beta chain) was observed in a study of blood T cell repertoires in COVID-19. Study information: Samples of COVID-19 (acute and convalescent) were obtained from the United States, Italy and Spain. PBMCs, B-cell-depleted T cells, or T cells were the source of the cDNA or gDNA that made up the material.

In the study's own analysis: Amplifying reference gene primers gave estimates of nucleated cell counts. The repertoire was sequenced with immunoSEQ multiplex PCR; TCRdb's copy has only in-frame clones and lacks some. The V and J calls and clone size were taken over from that table, and D and trimming were inferred from the DNA. The sample records some 530,000 clones, 70% to 90% being singletons. CDR1 and CDR2 from the germline V gene are MNHEY and SMNVEV (reference sequence). The CDR3 loop spans 15 amino acids. V gave up 4 bases and J gave up 4 bases; unmatched junction bases: 7. This TCR was recovered from a human donor in a cohort sampled during active COVID-19. Sequencing was done on a sample of peripheral blood. The chain recombines TRBV27 with TRBJ1-2; 9 nucleotides line up with TRBD1. CDR3 amino acids: CASSSRQGGLYGYTF. The CDR3 coding sequence is TGTGCCAGCAGTTCAAGACAGGGGGGACTCTATGGCTACACCTTC.